The sequence of this T cell receptor (beta chain) was determined in a study of technical replicates of blood from a few donors. This clone is a singleton in its sample. TCRdb keeps only in-frame clones here, not all; method: immunoSEQ multiplex PCR. The sample yields over 70,000 clones, roughly 92% seen once. CDR3 length: 14 amino acids. Germline-derived CDR1 and CDR2 are MNHEY and SVGAGI. V was cut by 5 bases and J by 6 bases, with 15 bases left in between. Sequencing used T cells isolated from PBMCs. This TCR was sampled from a human donor in good health. The chain links TRBV6-5 to TRBJ2-3; D may be TRBD1 (6 bases). The chain's CDR3 is CASSLTGLDDTQYF. The CDR3 DNA reads as TGTGCCAGCAGTCTGACAGGCCTCGACGATACGCAGTATTTT.